This T cell receptor (beta chain) originates from a study of Graves' ophthalmopathy and Graves' hyperthyroidism. General study results and limits: The 13-signature model separated ophthalmopathy from stable hyperthyroidism at 85% to 90% sensitivity and 80% to 84% specificity.

The CDR3 consists of 16 residues. V was clipped by 5 bases and J by 5 bases, with 16 bases between them. Germline CDR1 SGHVT, CDR2 SQSDAQ. The authors amplified TCR beta CDR3 regions from RNA transcripts. HTBI primers were used in a first-round RT-PCR, which preceded a second-round multiplex PCR. TCRdb reprocessed the multiplex PCR reads with MiXCR, giving one entry per CDR3 protein. The data show about 1.2 million distinct CDR3 sequences, roughly two fifths seen once. Of note for this clonotype: The target antigen is unknown.

The chain is built from TRBV7-4 and TRBJ1-6; weak D call: TRBD1 (5 bases). The specimen sequenced was peripheral blood or thyroid tissue (not recorded which). The sequence came from an adult man with Graves' hyperthyroidism. The CDR3 sequence: CASSPGTTGNNSPLHF. The CDR3, as DNA: TGTGCCAGCAGCCCAGGGACGACGGGCAATAATTCACCCCTCCACTTT.